A selection of T cell receptor beta chains follows, all from one sample in a study of blood T cells in healthy people across ages. TCRdb reprocessed the 5' RACE reads via MiXCR and lists one record per CDR3 protein. The top ten clones hold around 2.1% of a sample with 2 million or so distinct CDR3 sequences, around 50% of them seen once. The sequenced material came from blood. The receptors originated from a woman in her forties in good health. CDR3s include the opening cysteine and the closing phenylalanine or tryptophan. Fields, in order: D gene, V gene, J gene, clone size, CDR3 protein, CDR3 DNA. A D gene is named only where the DNA matches it firmly. Clone size is given for some rows only: seen once, a few or many times, or a class if the clone is expanded.

TRBD2	TRBV6-6	TRBJ2-3	few	CASRPLAGRTDTQYF	TGTGCCAGCAGACCACTAGCGGGGCGCACAGATACGCAGTATTTT
-	TRBV6-6	TRBJ2-3	few	CASSYRDLVPDTQYF	TGTGCCAGCAGTTACCGGGACCTGGTTCCAGATACGCAGTATTTT
-	TRBV11-2	TRBJ2-7	-	CASSPRGGSHEQYF	TGTGCCAGCAGCCCCAGGGGGGGGTCCCACGAGCAGTACTTC
-	TRBV27	TRBJ2-7	-	CASSLLSTGRYEQYF	TGTGCCAGCAGTTTATTGTCGACAGGTCGATACGAGCAGTACTTC
-	TRBV7-2	TRBJ1-3	-	CASSLNSLSGNTIYF	TGTGCCAGCAGTCTCAACAGTCTCTCTGGAAACACCATATATTTT
-	TRBV5-4	TRBJ2-3	-	CASSLGRSTGTDTQYF	TGTGCCAGCAGCTTGGGGCGTTCGACGGGCACAGATACGCAGTATTTT
TRBD2	TRBV3-1	TRBJ2-7	-	CASSLWTSGSEQYF	TGTGCCAGCAGCCTATGGACTAGCGGGAGCGAGCAGTACTTC
-	TRBV4-1	TRBJ2-5	few	CASSHITGTQYF	TGCGCCAGCAGCCATATCACGGGGACCCAGTACTTC
TRBD1	TRBV7-8	TRBJ1-4	-	CASSSTDVQGGKLFF	TGTGCCAGCAGCAGTACGGATGTCCAGGGGGGAAAACTGTTTTTT
-	TRBV6-5	TRBJ1-1	few	CASSPTLQGKAFF	TGTGCCAGCAGCCCAACCTTACAGGGAAAAGCTTTCTTT
-	TRBV6-2/TRBV6-3	TRBJ1-2	few	CASTLGGKPGYTF	TGTGCCAGCACCCTCGGGGGGAAGCCTGGCTACACCTTC
-	TRBV20-1	TRBJ2-5	-	CSASSVNRVGETQYF	TGCAGTGCTAGTTCCGTTAACAGGGTTGGGGAGACCCAGTACTTC
-	TRBV4-2	TRBJ1-2	few	CASSQAQTAGSGYTF	TGTGCCAGCAGCCAAGCCCAAACCGCCGGTTCTGGCTACACCTTC
-	TRBV20-1	TRBJ2-5	few	CSAGSLRGRETQYF	TGCAGTGCTGGGTCCTTAAGGGGTAGAGAGACCCAGTACTTC
-	TRBV2	TRBJ2-5	few	CASSDWEETQYF	TGTGCCAGCAGTGACTGGGAAGAGACCCAGTACTTC
-	TRBV6-5	TRBJ2-5	few	CASSYSRSRGETQYF	TGTGCCAGCAGTTACTCTCGATCCAGGGGAGAGACCCAGTACTTC
TRBD1	TRBV9	TRBJ2-5	-	CASSVGTGEYGETQYF	TGTGCCAGCAGCGTAGGGACAGGGGAGTATGGAGAGACCCAGTACTTC
TRBD1	TRBV9	TRBJ1-5	many	CASSATGNQPQHF	TGCGCCAGCAGCGCGACAGGGAACCAGCCCCAGCATTTT
-	TRBV14	TRBJ2-1	-	CASSQEILNEQFF	TGTGCCAGCAGCCAAGAGATCCTGAATGAGCAGTTCTTC
-	TRBV28	TRBJ2-7	-	CASSFRSNNYEQYF	TGTGCCAGCAGTTTTCGGTCTAACAACTACGAGCAGTACTTC
-	TRBV18	TRBJ2-5	-	CACSPYSQETQYF	TGTGCCTGCTCCCCCTACTCCCAGGAGACCCAGTACTTC
TRBD1	TRBV5-1	TRBJ1-6	-	CASSSQTTGGSPLHF	TGCGCCAGCAGCTCCCAGACCACAGGGGGTTCACCCCTCCACTTT
TRBD2	TRBV20-1	TRBJ2-3	-	CSADKERGGFGDTQYF	TGCAGTGCAGACAAGGAGCGGGGGGGCTTTGGAGATACGCAGTATTTT
TRBD1	TRBV7-2	TRBJ2-7	-	CASSRQGLYEQYF	TGTGCCAGCTCACGACAGGGCTTATACGAGCAGTACTTC
TRBD1	TRBV7-9	TRBJ2-7	few	CASSQRRDRKEYEQYF	TGTGCCAGCAGCCAAAGGCGGGACAGGAAGGAATACGAGCAGTACTTC
TRBD1	TRBV24-1	TRBJ2-5	-	CATSDRDRGKTQYF	TGTGCCACCAGTGATCGGGACAGGGGAAAGACCCAGTACTTC
TRBD1	TRBV24-1	TRBJ2-5	-	CATSDKKRTGAPGNEQYF	TGTGCCACCAGTGATAAGAAAAGGACAGGGGCTCCGGGAAATGAGCAGTACTTC
-	TRBV9	TRBJ1-6	-	CASSVDWQGNSPLHF	TGTGCCAGCAGCGTAGATTGGCAGGGTAATTCACCCCTCCACTTT
-	TRBV15	TRBJ2-4	many	CATSRSGGGAKNIQYF	TGTGCCACCAGCAGGTCCGGAGGGGGCGCCAAAAACATTCAGTACTTC
-	TRBV12-3/TRBV12-4	TRBJ2-3	-	CASSLTASTDAQYF	TGTGCCAGCAGTTTGACAGCTAGCACAGATGCGCAGTATTTT
-	TRBV20-1	TRBJ2-3	few	CSAGMLAKSTDTQYF	TGCAGTGCTGGAATGCTAGCGAAATCAACAGATACGCAGTATTTT
TRBD1	TRBV4-2	TRBJ1-1	-	CASSQDGTGLNTEAFF	TGTGCCAGCAGCCAAGATGGGACAGGCTTGAACACTGAAGCTTTCTTT
-	TRBV20-1	TRBJ1-5	-	CSGTWTDNQPQHF	TGCAGTGGCACATGGACAGATAATCAGCCCCAGCATTTT
TRBD1	TRBV10-1	TRBJ2-3	few	CASSDPGQGVTDTQYF	TGCGCCAGCAGTGACCCGGGACAGGGAGTCACAGATACGCAGTATTTT
-	TRBV6-6	TRBJ1-2	-	CASSSTLRVYGYTF	TGTGCCAGCAGCTCAACCCTAAGGGTCTATGGCTACACCTTC
TRBD2	TRBV10-3	TRBJ2-4	few	CAIKEGLAEAKNIQYF	TGTGCCATCAAAGAGGGACTAGCGGAGGCCAAAAACATTCAGTACTTC
-	TRBV5-1	TRBJ2-7	few	CASSLEGAPYEQYF	TGCGCCAGCAGCTTGGAAGGGGCCCCCTACGAGCAGTACTTC
-	TRBV5-1	TRBJ2-3	-	CASSWGRGEDTQYF	TGCGCCAGCAGCTGGGGAAGGGGAGAAGATACGCAGTATTTT
TRBD1	TRBV5-1	TRBJ1-5	-	CASSLGQGANQPQHF	TGCGCCAGCAGCTTGGGGCAGGGGGCCAATCAGCCCCAGCATTTT
TRBD2	TRBV11-2	TRBJ2-2	-	CASSLAAGGPTGELFF	TGTGCCAGCAGCTTAGCAGCGGGGGGGCCTACCGGGGAGCTGTTTTTT
-	TRBV6-5	TRBJ1-1	-	CASSWKRSLNTEAFF	TGTGCCAGCAGTTGGAAACGGAGTCTGAACACTGAAGCTTTCTTT